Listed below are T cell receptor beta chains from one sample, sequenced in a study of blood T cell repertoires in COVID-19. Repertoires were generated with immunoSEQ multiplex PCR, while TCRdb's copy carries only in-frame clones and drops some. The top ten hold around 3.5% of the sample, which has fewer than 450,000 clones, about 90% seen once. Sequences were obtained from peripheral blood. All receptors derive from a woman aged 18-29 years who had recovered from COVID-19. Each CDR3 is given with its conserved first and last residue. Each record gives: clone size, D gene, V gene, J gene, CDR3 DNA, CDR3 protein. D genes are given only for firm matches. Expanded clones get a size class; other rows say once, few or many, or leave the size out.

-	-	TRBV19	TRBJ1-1	TGTGCCAGTAGAGAATCAGGTTCATTCGCTTTCTTT	CASRESGSFAFF
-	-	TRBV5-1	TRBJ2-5	TGCGCCAGCAGCTTCCTTGGGCAGCAAGAGACCCAGTACTTC	CASSFLGQQETQYF
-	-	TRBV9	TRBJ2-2	TGTGCCAGCAGCGCAGTGGGACTGAACACCGGGGAGCTGTTTTTT	CASSAVGLNTGELFF
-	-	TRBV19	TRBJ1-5	TGTGCCAGTAGTACGACAGGACCAAATCAGCCCCAGCATTTT	CASSTTGPNQPQHF
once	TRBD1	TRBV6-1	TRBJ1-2	TGTGCCAGCAGTGAACTCGGACAGGCTAACTATGGCTACACCTTC	CASSELGQANYGYTF
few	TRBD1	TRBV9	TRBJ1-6	TGTGCCAGCAGCGTAGCTTTCAGGACAGGGAAGAATTCACCCCTCCACTTT	CASSVAFRTGKNSPLHF
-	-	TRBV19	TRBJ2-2	TGTGCCAGTAGTATCCAGGAAGACACCGGGGAGCTGTTTTTT	CASSIQEDTGELFF
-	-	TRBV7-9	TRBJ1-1	TGTGCCAGCAACCGGGACTACGAAACAGCTTTCTTT	CASNRDYETAFF
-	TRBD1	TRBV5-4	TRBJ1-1	TGTGCCAGCAGCCCCGGGACAGGGCCCTATATCGAAGCTTTCTTT	CASSPGTGPYIEAFF
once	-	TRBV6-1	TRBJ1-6	TGTGCCAGCAGTGACAGGGTGGCTTCACCCCTCCACTTT	CASSDRVASPLHF
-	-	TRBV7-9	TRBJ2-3	TGTGCCAGCAGCTGGGACAACACAGATACGCAGTATTTT	CASSWDNTDTQYF
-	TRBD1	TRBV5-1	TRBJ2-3	TGCGCCAGCAGCTTGGATGGGGCAGGGGGTATAGATACGCAGTATTTT	CASSLDGAGGIDTQYF
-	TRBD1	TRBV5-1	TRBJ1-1	TGCGCCAGCAGGAGACAGGGCAACACTGAAGCTTTCTTT	CASRRQGNTEAFF
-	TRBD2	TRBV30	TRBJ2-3	TGTGCTCATGCCGGGACTAGCGGCACAGATACGCAGTATTTT	CAHAGTSGTDTQYF
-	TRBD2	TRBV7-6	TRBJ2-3	TGTGCCAGCAGCTTAATGTTAGCGGGAGGCGCAGATACGCAGTATTTT	CASSLMLAGGADTQYF
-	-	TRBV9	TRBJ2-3	TGTGCCAGCAGCGTAGTTGCTAGTCGGAGGGATGCAGATACGCAGTATTTT	CASSVVASRRDADTQYF
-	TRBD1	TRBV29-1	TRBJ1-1	TGCAGCGTTAAACAGGGGGGAGACACTGAAGCTTTCTTT	CSVKQGGDTEAFF
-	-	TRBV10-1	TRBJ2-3	TGCGCCAGCAACAGACACGCAGGGGATACGCAGTATTTT	CASNRHAGDTQYF
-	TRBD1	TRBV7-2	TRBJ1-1	TGTGCCAGCAGCCAAAGGCAGGGGGCGCCTACTGAAGCTTTCTTT	CASSQRQGAPTEAFF
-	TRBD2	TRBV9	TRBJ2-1	TGTGCCAGCAGCCCCCCTAGCGGGAGCTCCTACAATGAGCAGTTCTTC	CASSPPSGSSYNEQFF
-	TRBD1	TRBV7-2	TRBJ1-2	TGTGCCAGCAGTTCCGGACAGGGCTATGGCTACACCTTC	CASSSGQGYGYTF
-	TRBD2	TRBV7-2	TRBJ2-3	TGTGCCAGCAGCTCATTAGCGGGAGTGGCAGATACGCAGTATTTT	CASSSLAGVADTQYF
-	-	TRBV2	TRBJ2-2	TGTGCCAGCAGTGAAGCATGGGACAAGGTGCAGCCCCTCGCCGGGGAGCTGTTTTTT	CASSEAWDKVQPLAGELFF
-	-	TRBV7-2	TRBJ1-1	TGTGCCAGCAGCCCCCCCGGGCCCGGAGGTTTCTTT	CASSPPGPGGFF
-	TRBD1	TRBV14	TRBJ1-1	TGTGCCAGCAGCCGTACAGGGGTTTTCGCTTTCTTT	CASSRTGVFAFF
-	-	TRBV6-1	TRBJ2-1	TGTGCCAGCAGTGACCTGGGCGCTAGCCACAGTCCCGGGGAGCAGTTCTTC	CASSDLGASHSPGEQFF
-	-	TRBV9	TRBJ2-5	TGTGCCAGCGCGTCCCCGGGTTTGACCCAGTACTTC	CASASPGLTQYF
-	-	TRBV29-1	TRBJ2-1	TGCAGCGTTGAAGACAGGGTGGGTGCGGACAATGAGCAGTTCTTC	CSVEDRVGADNEQFF